This T cell receptor (beta chain) was sequenced for a study of blood T cell repertoires in COVID-19. Overall study: Both acute and convalescent COVID-19 samples were obtained from the United States, Italy and Spain. In each case, the material was cDNA or gDNA derived from T cells, B-cell-depleted T cells, or PBMCs.

This table comes from immunoSEQ multiplex PCR, and its TCRdb copy is limited to in-frame clones, with some not included. The profile shows 150,000 to 200,000 clones, almost 85% of them singletons. Specimen: peripheral blood. The clonotype originates from an elderly woman with acute or convalescent COVID-19.

The CDR3 DNA reads as TGCAGTGCTAGAGATCGGGAAAAACTGTTTTTT. It yields the protein CSARDREKLFF. The chain joins TRBV20-1 to TRBJ1-4; unclear D gene. Germline CDR1 DFQATT, CDR2 SNEGSKA (reference sequence). The V end lost 0 bases, the J end lost 8 bases, and 4 bases lay between the germline ends. This CDR3 comprises 11 residues.